Listed below are T cell receptor beta chains from one sample, sequenced in a study of post-analysis software for immune sequencing data. One entry per CDR3 protein results from TCRdb running MiXCR on the PCR reads. The sample comprises roughly 400,000 distinct CDR3 sequences, about 39% of which are singletons, and 6.5% to 8% rests with the top ten. The sample consisted of blood. Source of these receptors: a girl aged 2 to 9 with multiple sclerosis. Each CDR3 is given with its conserved first and last residue. Fields, in order: clone size, D gene, J gene, V gene, CDR3 DNA, CDR3 protein. The D gene is left open where the match is weak. Some rows have no size entry. The others give once, few or many, or a class for an expanded clone.

abundance: few; d_gene: TRBD1; j_gene: TRBJ1-5; v_gene: TRBV7-8; CDR3nt: TGTGCCAGCAGCTTAGCGGGACAGGGAACCAATCAGCCCCAGCATTTT; CDR3aa: CASSLAGQGTNQPQHF
abundance: .; d_gene: TRBD1; j_gene: TRBJ1-2; v_gene: TRBV27; CDR3nt: TGTGCCAGCAGTAAAATTTTGAAGACAGGGAAATTCTATGGCTACACCTTC; CDR3aa: CASSKILKTGKFYGYTF
abundance: .; d_gene: .; j_gene: TRBJ2-7; v_gene: TRBV5-6; CDR3nt: TGTGCCAGCAGCTTTGGGGCTCTTTTCTACGAGCAGTACTTC; CDR3aa: CASSFGALFYEQYF
abundance: .; d_gene: .; j_gene: TRBJ2-7; v_gene: TRBV20-1; CDR3nt: TGCAGTGCTAGAGGGGGTCCGACCTACGAGCAGTACTTC; CDR3aa: CSARGGPTYEQYF
abundance: few; d_gene: TRBD1; j_gene: TRBJ2-7; v_gene: TRBV10-1; CDR3nt: TGCGCCACCAGTCCAACGGGACAGGGACTAAGCGAGCAGTACTTC; CDR3aa: CATSPTGQGLSEQYF
abundance: .; d_gene: .; j_gene: TRBJ2-7; v_gene: TRBV10-3; CDR3nt: TGTGCCATCGGAGGAGTTGCCGGTGCCTACGAGCAGTACTTC; CDR3aa: CAIGGVAGAYEQYF
abundance: many; d_gene: .; j_gene: TRBJ2-5; v_gene: TRBV29-1; CDR3nt: TGCAGCGTCGAAAGGACGGGGCAAGAGACCCAGTACTTC; CDR3aa: CSVERTGQETQYF
abundance: .; d_gene: .; j_gene: TRBJ1-2; v_gene: TRBV4-3; CDR3nt: TGCGCCAGCAGCCAAGATATTGGTCAGGGGGGCTACACCTTC; CDR3aa: CASSQDIGQGGYTF
abundance: few; d_gene: TRBD1; j_gene: TRBJ1-2; v_gene: TRBV2; CDR3nt: TGTGCCAGCAGGGAAGGACAGGGCATCTATGGCTACACCTTC; CDR3aa: CASREGQGIYGYTF
abundance: few; d_gene: .; j_gene: TRBJ2-5; v_gene: TRBV20-1; CDR3nt: TGCAGTGCTCTAATCACAGCGTCCCAAGAGACCCAGTACTTC; CDR3aa: CSALITASQETQYF
abundance: .; d_gene: .; j_gene: TRBJ1-1; v_gene: TRBV15; CDR3nt: TGTGCCACCAGCAGAGGCACAACGATGAACACTGAAGCTTTCTTT; CDR3aa: CATSRGTTMNTEAFF
abundance: .; d_gene: TRBD1; j_gene: TRBJ2-7; v_gene: TRBV6-5; CDR3nt: TGTGCCAGCAGTAAAAGCAGGGGGACCTCCTACGAGCAGTACTTC; CDR3aa: CASSKSRGTSYEQYF
abundance: .; d_gene: .; j_gene: TRBJ1-1; v_gene: TRBV29-1; CDR3nt: TGCAGCGTTCGGGGGGCTATCACTGAAGCTTTCTTT; CDR3aa: CSVRGAITEAFF
abundance: .; d_gene: .; j_gene: TRBJ2-1; v_gene: TRBV28; CDR3nt: TGTGCCAGCAGCCTTGACAGGTTGTTGCAGTTCTTC; CDR3aa: CASSLDRLLQFF
abundance: few; d_gene: .; j_gene: TRBJ1-1; v_gene: TRBV20-1; CDR3nt: TGCAGTGCTAGAGAGAGGGTAGACACTGAAGCTTTCTTT; CDR3aa: CSARERVDTEAFF
abundance: .; d_gene: .; j_gene: TRBJ2-3; v_gene: TRBV5-1; CDR3nt: TGCGCCGGCAGCCGAGTGAGGGTCTCGCGCACAGATACGCAGTATTTT; CDR3aa: CAGSRVRVSRTDTQYF
abundance: .; d_gene: .; j_gene: TRBJ2-1; v_gene: TRBV29-1; CDR3nt: TGCAGCGTTGCGGCCTACAATGAGCAGTTCTTC; CDR3aa: CSVAAYNEQFF
abundance: many; d_gene: TRBD1; j_gene: TRBJ1-4; v_gene: TRBV10-3; CDR3nt: TGTGCCATCAGGCCGACAGGGGGCGAAAAACTGTTTTTT; CDR3aa: CAIRPTGGEKLFF
abundance: .; d_gene: .; j_gene: TRBJ2-7; v_gene: TRBV15; CDR3nt: TGTGCCACCAGACGAGATCAAAGGGGTTACGAGCAGTACTTC; CDR3aa: CATRRDQRGYEQYF
abundance: few; d_gene: TRBD2; j_gene: TRBJ2-7; v_gene: TRBV9; CDR3nt: TGTGCCAGCAGCGTAGGAGGGAGGGGCTACGAGCAGTACTTC; CDR3aa: CASSVGGRGYEQYF
abundance: few; d_gene: TRBD1; j_gene: TRBJ2-5; v_gene: TRBV10-3; CDR3nt: TGTGCCACCGGGACAGCTCAAGAGACCCAGTACTTC; CDR3aa: CATGTAQETQYF
abundance: few; d_gene: TRBD2; j_gene: TRBJ2-7; v_gene: TRBV7-2; CDR3nt: TGTGCCAGCAGCTTAGCGGGAGGGTTCGCCTACGAGCAGTACTTC; CDR3aa: CASSLAGGFAYEQYF
abundance: .; d_gene: TRBD1; j_gene: TRBJ2-4; v_gene: TRBV28; CDR3nt: TGTGCCAGCACCGGACAGGACCCAGCCAAAAACATTCAGTACTTC; CDR3aa: CASTGQDPAKNIQYF
abundance: .; d_gene: .; j_gene: TRBJ2-3; v_gene: TRBV20-1; CDR3nt: TGCAGTGCCCCAGTATTGGGACTCAGCACAGATACGCAGTATTTT; CDR3aa: CSAPVLGLSTDTQYF
abundance: many; d_gene: TRBD2; j_gene: TRBJ2-3; v_gene: TRBV28; CDR3nt: TGTGCCAGCAGTTCCATAGCGGGGGGTTCCACAGATACGCAGTATTTT; CDR3aa: CASSSIAGGSTDTQYF
abundance: .; d_gene: .; j_gene: TRBJ2-3; v_gene: TRBV7-9; CDR3nt: TGTGCCAGCAGCTTAGGGGTCACGGAGGGGACAGATACGCAGTATTTT; CDR3aa: CASSLGVTEGTDTQYF
abundance: few; d_gene: TRBD1; j_gene: TRBJ2-2; v_gene: TRBV28; CDR3nt: TGTGCCAGCAGTTGGACAGGGAAAGGACCTCGCGGGGAGCTGTTTTTT; CDR3aa: CASSWTGKGPRGELFF
abundance: .; d_gene: TRBD1; j_gene: TRBJ2-4; v_gene: TRBV14; CDR3nt: TGTGCCAGCAGCCAACAACAGGGGACCAAAAACATTCAGTACTTC; CDR3aa: CASSQQQGTKNIQYF
abundance: .; d_gene: .; j_gene: TRBJ2-3; v_gene: TRBV5-1; CDR3nt: TGCGCCAGCAGCTTTACAGGGCGGGGAGATACGCAGTATTTT; CDR3aa: CASSFTGRGDTQYF
abundance: .; d_gene: TRBD2; j_gene: TRBJ2-7; v_gene: TRBV7-2; CDR3nt: TGTGCCAGCAGCTTGCCTAGCGGACTTGAGTTGGGCTACGAGCAGTACTTC; CDR3aa: CASSLPSGLELGYEQYF
abundance: .; d_gene: TRBD2; j_gene: TRBJ2-1; v_gene: TRBV27; CDR3nt: TGTGCCAGCGCCCCGGGACTAGTCTACAATGAGCAGTTCTTC; CDR3aa: CASAPGLVYNEQFF
abundance: few; d_gene: .; j_gene: TRBJ2-1; v_gene: TRBV7-2; CDR3nt: TGTGCCAGCAGCTCCTTAGCGGTATACAATGAGCAGTTCTTC; CDR3aa: CASSSLAVYNEQFF
abundance: few; d_gene: .; j_gene: TRBJ2-3; v_gene: TRBV28; CDR3nt: TGTGCCAGCATATCAGGGAGAGATACGCAGTATTTT; CDR3aa: CASISGRDTQYF
abundance: few; d_gene: TRBD1; j_gene: TRBJ2-7; v_gene: TRBV5-1; CDR3nt: TGCGCCAGCAGCTTGGTCCGGGACAGGCACTCCTACGAGCAGTACTTC; CDR3aa: CASSLVRDRHSYEQYF
abundance: few; d_gene: TRBD1; j_gene: TRBJ1-4; v_gene: TRBV6-5; CDR3nt: TGTGCCAGCAGCTTAGATCCCAGGGGGACTGAAAAACTGTTTTTT; CDR3aa: CASSLDPRGTEKLFF
abundance: .; d_gene: .; j_gene: TRBJ2-3; v_gene: TRBV6-5; CDR3nt: TGTGCCAGCAGTTACTCGGGGCCTCCGGCATCAGATACGCAGTATTTT; CDR3aa: CASSYSGPPASDTQYF
abundance: .; d_gene: .; j_gene: TRBJ1-1; v_gene: TRBV28; CDR3nt: TGTGCCAGCAGTTTGGGGCCCTACACTGAAGCTTTCTTT; CDR3aa: CASSLGPYTEAFF
abundance: few; d_gene: .; j_gene: TRBJ2-3; v_gene: TRBV7-2; CDR3nt: TGTGCCAGCAGCTTAGCCGTGGGGACTGCTAGCACAGATACGCAGTATTTT; CDR3aa: CASSLAVGTASTDTQYF
abundance: .; d_gene: .; j_gene: TRBJ1-1; v_gene: TRBV6-5; CDR3nt: TGTGCCAGCAGTCGTTTAGGGCTAGGAAACACTGAAGCTTTCTTT; CDR3aa: CASSRLGLGNTEAFF
abundance: .; d_gene: .; j_gene: TRBJ1-1; v_gene: TRBV28; CDR3nt: TGTGCCAGCAGTTTATATCTACAGGGTACTGGCGCTTTCTTT; CDR3aa: CASSLYLQGTGAFF
abundance: few; d_gene: TRBD1; j_gene: TRBJ2-5; v_gene: TRBV4-1; CDR3nt: TGCGCCAGCAGCTCCCCGCGGACAGGGGGAGAGCAGTACTTC; CDR3aa: CASSSPRTGGEQYF
abundance: .; d_gene: TRBD1; j_gene: TRBJ2-5; v_gene: TRBV4-1; CDR3nt: TGCGCCAGCAGCCAACCGGGACAGGGGGACGAGACCCAGTACTTC; CDR3aa: CASSQPGQGDETQYF
abundance: .; d_gene: .; j_gene: TRBJ2-1; v_gene: TRBV6-6; CDR3nt: TGTGCCAGCAGCCCTAGGGACCCGGACAATGAGCAGTTCTTC; CDR3aa: CASSPRDPDNEQFF
abundance: .; d_gene: .; j_gene: TRBJ2-3; v_gene: TRBV20-1; CDR3nt: TGCAGTGCTAGACCAGTGGGAGGCCCAGATACGCAGTATTTT; CDR3aa: CSARPVGGPDTQYF
abundance: .; d_gene: TRBD2; j_gene: TRBJ2-7; v_gene: TRBV4-2; CDR3nt: TGTGCCAGCAGCCAAGATTCGGGGGGTACTCCCTACGAGCAGTACTTC; CDR3aa: CASSQDSGGTPYEQYF